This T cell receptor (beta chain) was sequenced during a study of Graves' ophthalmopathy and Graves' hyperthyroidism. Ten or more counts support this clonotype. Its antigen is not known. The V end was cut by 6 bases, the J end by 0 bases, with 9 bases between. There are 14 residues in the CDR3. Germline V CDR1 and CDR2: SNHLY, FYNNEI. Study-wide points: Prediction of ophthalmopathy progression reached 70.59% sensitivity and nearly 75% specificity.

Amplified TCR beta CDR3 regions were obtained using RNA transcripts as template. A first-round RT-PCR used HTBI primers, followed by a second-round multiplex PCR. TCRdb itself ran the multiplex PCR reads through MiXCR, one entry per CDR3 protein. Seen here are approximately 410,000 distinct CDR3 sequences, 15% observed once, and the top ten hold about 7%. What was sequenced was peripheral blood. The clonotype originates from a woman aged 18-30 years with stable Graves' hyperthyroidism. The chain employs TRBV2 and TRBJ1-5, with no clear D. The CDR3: CASRAAHSNQPQHF. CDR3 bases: TGTGCCAGCAGGGCAGCCCATAGCAATCAGCCCCAGCATTTT.